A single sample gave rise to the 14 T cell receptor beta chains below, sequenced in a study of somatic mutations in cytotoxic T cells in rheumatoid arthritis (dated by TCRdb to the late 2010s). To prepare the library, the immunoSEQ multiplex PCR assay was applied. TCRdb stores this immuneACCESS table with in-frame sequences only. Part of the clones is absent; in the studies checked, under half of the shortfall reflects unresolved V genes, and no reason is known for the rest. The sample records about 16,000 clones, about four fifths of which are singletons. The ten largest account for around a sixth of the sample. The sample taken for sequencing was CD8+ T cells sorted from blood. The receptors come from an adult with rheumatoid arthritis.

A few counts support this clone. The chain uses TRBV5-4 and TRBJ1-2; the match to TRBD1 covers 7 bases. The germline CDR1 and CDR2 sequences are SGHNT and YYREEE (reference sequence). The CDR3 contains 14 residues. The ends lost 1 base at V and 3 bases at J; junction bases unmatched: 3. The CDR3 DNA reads TGTGCCAGCAGCTTGCCAGGGACAGACTATGGCTACACCTTC. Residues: CASSLPGTDYGYTF.

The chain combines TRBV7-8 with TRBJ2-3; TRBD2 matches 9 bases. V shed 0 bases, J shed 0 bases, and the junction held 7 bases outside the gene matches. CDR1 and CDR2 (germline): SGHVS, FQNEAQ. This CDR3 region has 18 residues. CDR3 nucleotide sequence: TGTGCCAGCAGCTTAGCCTATTTTACTAGCGGGAGCACAGATACGCAGTATTTT. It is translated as CASSLAYFTSGSTDTQYF.

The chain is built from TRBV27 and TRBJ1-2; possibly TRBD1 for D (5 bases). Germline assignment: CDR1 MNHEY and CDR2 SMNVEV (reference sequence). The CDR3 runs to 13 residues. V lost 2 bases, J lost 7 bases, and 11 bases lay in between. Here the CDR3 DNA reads TGTGCCAGCAGTTTAGGGCAGGGATTTGGCTACACCTTC. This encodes CASSLGQGFGYTF.

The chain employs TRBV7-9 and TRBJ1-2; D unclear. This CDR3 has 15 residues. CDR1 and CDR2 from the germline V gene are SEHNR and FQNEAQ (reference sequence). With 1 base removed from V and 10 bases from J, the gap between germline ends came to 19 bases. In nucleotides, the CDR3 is TGTGCCAGCAGCTTAGGAGCTGTTTTTCGCCCCAACTACACCTTC. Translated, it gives CASSLGAVFRPNYTF. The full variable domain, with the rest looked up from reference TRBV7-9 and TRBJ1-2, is DTGVSQNPRHKITKRGQNVTFRCDPISEHNRLYWYRQTLGQGPEFLTYFQNEAQLEKSRLLSDRFSAERPKGSFSTLEIQRTEQGDSAMYLCASSLGAVFRPNYTFGSGTRLTVV.

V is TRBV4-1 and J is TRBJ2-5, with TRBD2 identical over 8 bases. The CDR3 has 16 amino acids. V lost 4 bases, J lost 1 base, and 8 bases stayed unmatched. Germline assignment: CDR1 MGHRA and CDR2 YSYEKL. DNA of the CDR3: TGCGCCAGCAGCCCTTTCCACCGGGGGGGCCAAGAGACCCAGTACTTC. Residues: CASSPFHRGGQETQYF.

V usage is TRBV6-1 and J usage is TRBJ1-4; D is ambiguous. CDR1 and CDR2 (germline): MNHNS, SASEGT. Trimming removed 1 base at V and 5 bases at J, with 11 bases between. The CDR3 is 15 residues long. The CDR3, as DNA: TGTGCCAGCAGTGAAGAGAAGGGTTTGAATGAAAAACTGTTTTTT. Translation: CASSEEKGLNEKLFF.

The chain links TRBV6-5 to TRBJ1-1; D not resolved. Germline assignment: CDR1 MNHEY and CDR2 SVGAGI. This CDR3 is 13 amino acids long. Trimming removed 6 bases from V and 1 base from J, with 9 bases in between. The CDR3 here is CASSPNQNTEAFF. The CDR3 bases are TGTGCCAGCAGCCCAAATCAGAACACTGAAGCTTTCTTT.

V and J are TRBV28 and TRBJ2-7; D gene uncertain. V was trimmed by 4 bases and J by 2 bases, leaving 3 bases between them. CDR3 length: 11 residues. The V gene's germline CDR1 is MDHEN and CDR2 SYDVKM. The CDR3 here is CASSSTYEQYF. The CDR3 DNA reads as TGTGCCAGCAGTTCAACCTACGAGCAGTACTTC.

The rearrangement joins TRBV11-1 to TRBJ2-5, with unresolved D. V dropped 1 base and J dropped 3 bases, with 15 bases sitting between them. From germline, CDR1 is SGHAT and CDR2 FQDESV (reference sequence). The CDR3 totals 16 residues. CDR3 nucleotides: TGTGCCAGCAGCTTAGTCGGGTTTTTGTCCGAAGAGACCCAGTACTTC. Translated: CASSLVGFLSEETQYF.

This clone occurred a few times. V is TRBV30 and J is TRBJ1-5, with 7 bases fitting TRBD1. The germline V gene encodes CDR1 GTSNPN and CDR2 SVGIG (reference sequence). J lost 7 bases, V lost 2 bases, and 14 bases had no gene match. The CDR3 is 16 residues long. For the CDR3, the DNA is TGTGCCTGGAGTCCAAATAGGGGGCTTCAGGACCAGCCCCAGCATTTT. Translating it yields CAWSPNRGLQDQPQHF.

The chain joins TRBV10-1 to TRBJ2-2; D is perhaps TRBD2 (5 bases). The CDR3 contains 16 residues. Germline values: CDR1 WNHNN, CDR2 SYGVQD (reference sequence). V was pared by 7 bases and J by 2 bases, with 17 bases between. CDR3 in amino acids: CASTPRAGANTGELFF. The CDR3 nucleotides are TGCGCCAGCACCCCGCGTGCGGGCGCTAACACCGGGGAGCTGTTTTTT.

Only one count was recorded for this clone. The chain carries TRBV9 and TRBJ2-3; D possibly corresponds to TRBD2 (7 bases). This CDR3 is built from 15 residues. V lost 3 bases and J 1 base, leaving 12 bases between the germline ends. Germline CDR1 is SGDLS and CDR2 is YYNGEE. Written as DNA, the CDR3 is TGTGCCAGCAGCGCCGGGGGGCTAGGCACAGATACGCAGTATTTT. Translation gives CASSAGGLGTDTQYF.

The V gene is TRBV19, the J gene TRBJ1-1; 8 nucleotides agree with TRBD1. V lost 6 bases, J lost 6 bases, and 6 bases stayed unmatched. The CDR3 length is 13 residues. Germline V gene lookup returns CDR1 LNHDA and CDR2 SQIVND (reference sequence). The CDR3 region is CASRDRVGAEAFF. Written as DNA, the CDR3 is TGTGCCAGTAGGGACAGGGTGGGCGCTGAAGCTTTCTTT.

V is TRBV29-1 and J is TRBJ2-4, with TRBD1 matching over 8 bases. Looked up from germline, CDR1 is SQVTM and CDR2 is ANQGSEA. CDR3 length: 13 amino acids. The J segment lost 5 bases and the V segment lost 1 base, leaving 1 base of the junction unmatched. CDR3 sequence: CSVEGTGQNIQYF. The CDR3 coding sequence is TGCAGCGTTGAAGGGACAGGGCAAAACATTCAGTACTTC.